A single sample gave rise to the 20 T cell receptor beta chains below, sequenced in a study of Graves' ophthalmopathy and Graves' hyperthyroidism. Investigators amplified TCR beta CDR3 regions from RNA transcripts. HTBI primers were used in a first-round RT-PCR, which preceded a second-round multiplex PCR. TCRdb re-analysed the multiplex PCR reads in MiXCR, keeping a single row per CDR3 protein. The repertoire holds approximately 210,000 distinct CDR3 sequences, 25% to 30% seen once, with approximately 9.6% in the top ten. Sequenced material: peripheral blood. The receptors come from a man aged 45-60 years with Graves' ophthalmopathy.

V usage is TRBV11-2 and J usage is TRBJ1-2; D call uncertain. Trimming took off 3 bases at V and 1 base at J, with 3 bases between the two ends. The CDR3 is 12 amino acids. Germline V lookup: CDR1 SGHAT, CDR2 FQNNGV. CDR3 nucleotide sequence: TGTGCCAGCAGCTTTTTTAACTATGGCTACACCTTC. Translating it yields CASSFFNYGYTF.

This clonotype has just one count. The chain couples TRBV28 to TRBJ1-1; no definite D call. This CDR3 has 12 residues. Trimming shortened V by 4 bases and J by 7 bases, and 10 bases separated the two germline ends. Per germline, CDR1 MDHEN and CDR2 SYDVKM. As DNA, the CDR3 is TGTGCCAGCAGTTCTCTGACTAATGAAGCTTTCTTT. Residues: CASSSLTNEAFF.

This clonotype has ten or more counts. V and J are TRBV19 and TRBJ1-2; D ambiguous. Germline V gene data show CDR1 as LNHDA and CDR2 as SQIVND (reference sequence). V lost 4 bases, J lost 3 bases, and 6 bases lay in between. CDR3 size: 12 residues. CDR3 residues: CASSTLDYGYTF. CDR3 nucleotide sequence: TGTGCCAGTAGTACGCTCGACTATGGCTACACCTTC.

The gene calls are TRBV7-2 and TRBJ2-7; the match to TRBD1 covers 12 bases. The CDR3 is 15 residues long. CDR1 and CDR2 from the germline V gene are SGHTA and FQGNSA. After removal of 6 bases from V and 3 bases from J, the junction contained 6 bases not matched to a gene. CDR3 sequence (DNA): TGTGCCAGCAGTATAGGGACAGGGGGCAGCTACGAGCAGTACTTC. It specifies CASSIGTGGSYEQYF.

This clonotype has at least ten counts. The CDR3 DNA reads TGTGCCAACTCCCGGACAGCTAACTATGGCTACACCTTC. Amino acid sequence: CANSRTANYGYTF. The J gene is TRBJ1-2, the V gene TRBV28; D possibly corresponds to TRBD1 (6 bases). Germline CDR1 and CDR2: MDHEN and SYDVKM. V was trimmed by 10 bases and J by 0 bases, leaving 12 bases between them. The CDR3 covers 13 residues.

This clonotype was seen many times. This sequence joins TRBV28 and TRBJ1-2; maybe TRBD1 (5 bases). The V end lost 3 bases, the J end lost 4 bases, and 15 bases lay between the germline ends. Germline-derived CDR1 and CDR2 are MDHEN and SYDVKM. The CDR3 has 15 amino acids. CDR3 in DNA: TGTGCCAGCAGTTTCGGACACTTGATGGGCTATGGCTACACCTTC. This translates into CASSFGHLMGYGYTF.

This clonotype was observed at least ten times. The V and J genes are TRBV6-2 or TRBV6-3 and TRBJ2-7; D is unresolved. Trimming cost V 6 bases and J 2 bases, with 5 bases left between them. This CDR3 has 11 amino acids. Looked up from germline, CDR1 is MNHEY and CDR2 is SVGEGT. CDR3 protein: CASSGAYEQYF. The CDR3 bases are TGTGCCAGCAGCGGAGCCTACGAGCAGTACTTC.

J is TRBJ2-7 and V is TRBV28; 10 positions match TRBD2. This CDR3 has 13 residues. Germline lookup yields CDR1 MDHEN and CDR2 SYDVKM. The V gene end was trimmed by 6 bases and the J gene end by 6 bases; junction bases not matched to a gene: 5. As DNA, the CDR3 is TGTGCCAGCAGGCTAGCGGGAGAAGGCGAGCAGTACTTC. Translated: CASRLAGEGEQYF.

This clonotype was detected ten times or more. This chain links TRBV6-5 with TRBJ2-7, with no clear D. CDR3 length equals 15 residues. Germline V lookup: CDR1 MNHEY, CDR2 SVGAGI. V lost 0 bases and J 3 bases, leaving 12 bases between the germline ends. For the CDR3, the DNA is TGTGCCAGCAGTTACTCGAACATCGGATACTACGAGCAGTACTTC. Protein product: CASSYSNIGYYEQYF.

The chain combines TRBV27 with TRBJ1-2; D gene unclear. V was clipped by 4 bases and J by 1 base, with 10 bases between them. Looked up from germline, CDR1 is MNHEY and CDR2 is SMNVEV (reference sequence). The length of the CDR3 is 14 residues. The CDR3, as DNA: TGTGCCAGCAGTTCCGGACGGATTAACTATGGCTACACCTTC. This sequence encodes CASSSGRINYGYTF.

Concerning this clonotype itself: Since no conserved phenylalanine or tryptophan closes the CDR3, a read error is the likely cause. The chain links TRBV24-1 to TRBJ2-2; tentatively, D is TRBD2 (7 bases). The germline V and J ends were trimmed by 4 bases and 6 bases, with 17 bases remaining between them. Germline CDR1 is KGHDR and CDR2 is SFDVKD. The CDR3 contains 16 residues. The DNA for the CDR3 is TGTGCCACCAGTGAAGGGGGGGCACTGACCGCCGGGGAGCTGTTTTCT. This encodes CATSEGGALTAGELFS.

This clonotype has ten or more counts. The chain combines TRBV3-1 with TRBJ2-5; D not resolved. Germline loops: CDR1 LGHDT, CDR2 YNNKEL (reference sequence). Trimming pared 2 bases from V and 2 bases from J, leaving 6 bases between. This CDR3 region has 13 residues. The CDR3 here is CASSQMRQETQYF. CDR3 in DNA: TGTGCCAGCAGCCAAATGAGGCAAGAGACCCAGTACTTC.

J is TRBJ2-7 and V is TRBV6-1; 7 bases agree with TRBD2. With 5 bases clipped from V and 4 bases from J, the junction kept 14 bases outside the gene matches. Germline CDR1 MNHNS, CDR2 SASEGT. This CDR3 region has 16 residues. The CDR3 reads CASSPLLAQTEYEQYF. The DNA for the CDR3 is TGTGCCAGCAGTCCTCTACTAGCGCAAACTGAGTACGAGCAGTACTTC.

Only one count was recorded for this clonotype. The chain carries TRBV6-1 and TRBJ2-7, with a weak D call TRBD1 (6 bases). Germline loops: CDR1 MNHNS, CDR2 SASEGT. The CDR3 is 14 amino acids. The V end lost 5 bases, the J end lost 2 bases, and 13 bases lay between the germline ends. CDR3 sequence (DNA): TGTGCCAGCAGTAAAGGGGGTCTTCCCTACGAGCAGTACTTC. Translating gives CASSKGGLPYEQYF.

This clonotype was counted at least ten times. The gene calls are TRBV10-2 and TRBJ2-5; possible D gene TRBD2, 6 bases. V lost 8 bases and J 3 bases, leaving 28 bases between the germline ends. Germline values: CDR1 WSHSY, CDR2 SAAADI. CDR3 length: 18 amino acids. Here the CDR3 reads CASLKEWGGGSWEETQYF. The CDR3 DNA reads TGCGCCAGCTTAAAGGAATGGGGAGGAGGTAGCTGGGAAGAGACCCAGTACTTC.

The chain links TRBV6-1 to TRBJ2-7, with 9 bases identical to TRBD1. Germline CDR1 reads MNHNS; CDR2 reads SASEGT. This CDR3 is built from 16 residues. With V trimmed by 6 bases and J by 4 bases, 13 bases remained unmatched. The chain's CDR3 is CASSQPGQGKDYEQYF. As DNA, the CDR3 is TGTGCCAGCAGCCAACCGGGACAGGGCAAAGATTACGAGCAGTACTTC.

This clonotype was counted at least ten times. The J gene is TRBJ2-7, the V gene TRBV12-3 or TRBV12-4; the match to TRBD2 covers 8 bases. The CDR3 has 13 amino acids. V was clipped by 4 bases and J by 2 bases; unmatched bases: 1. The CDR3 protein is CASSWGLAYEQYF. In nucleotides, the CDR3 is TGTGCCAGCAGTTGGGGACTAGCCTACGAGCAGTACTTC.

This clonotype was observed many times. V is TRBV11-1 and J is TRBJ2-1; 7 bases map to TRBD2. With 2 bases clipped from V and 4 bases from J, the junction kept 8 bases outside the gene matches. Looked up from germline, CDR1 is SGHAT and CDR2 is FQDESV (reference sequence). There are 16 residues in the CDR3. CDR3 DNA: TGTGCCAGCAGCTTAACTTGGCGGGAGTTGTACAATGAGCAGTTCTTC. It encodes CASSLTWRELYNEQFF.

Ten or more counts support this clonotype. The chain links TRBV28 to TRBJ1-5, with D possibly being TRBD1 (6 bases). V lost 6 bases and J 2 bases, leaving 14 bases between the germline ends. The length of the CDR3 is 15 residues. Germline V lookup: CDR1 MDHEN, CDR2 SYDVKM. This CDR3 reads CASSDRRLRNQPQHF. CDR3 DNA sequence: TGTGCCAGCAGCGACAGGAGGCTACGCAATCAGCCCCAGCATTTT.

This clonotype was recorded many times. CDR3 sequence: CASRLGGMSNQPQHF. CDR3 in DNA: TGTGCCAGCAGGTTGGGGGGCATGAGCAATCAGCCCCAGCATTTT. The chain uses TRBV28 and TRBJ1-5, with D perhaps TRBD1 (6 bases). Per the germline V gene, CDR1 is MDHEN and CDR2 is SYDVKM. This CDR3 spans 15 amino acids. Trimming left V 6 bases short and J 1 base short, with 13 bases between.